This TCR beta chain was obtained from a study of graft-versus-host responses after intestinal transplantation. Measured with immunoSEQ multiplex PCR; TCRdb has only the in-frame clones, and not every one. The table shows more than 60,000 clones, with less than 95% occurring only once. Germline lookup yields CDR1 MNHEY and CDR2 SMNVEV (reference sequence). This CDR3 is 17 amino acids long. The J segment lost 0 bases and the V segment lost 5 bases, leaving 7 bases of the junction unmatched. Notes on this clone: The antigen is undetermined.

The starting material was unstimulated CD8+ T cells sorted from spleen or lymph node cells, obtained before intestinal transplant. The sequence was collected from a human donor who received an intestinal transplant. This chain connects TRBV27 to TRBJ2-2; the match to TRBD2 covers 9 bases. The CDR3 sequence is CASSPDLAGTNTGELFF. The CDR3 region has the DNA TGTGCCAGCAGTCCGGACCTAGCGGGGACGAACACCGGGGAGCTGTTTTTT.